The 6 T cell receptor beta chains below all came from one sample that was sequenced in a study. TCRdb recomputed calls from the RT-PCR reads with MiXCR, one row per CDR3 protein. The sample carries about 680,000 distinct CDR3 sequences, approximately 15% recorded once. Sequencing was carried out using memory CD4+ T cells from blood. These TCRs come from a female donor in good health, serving as a healthy control.

The chain uses TRBV7-8 and TRBJ2-6; 7 bases are a match to TRBD2. J was trimmed by 2 bases and V by 6 bases; bases with no gene match: 1. The CDR3 covers 14 residues. Per germline, CDR1 SGHVS and CDR2 FQNEAQ. DNA for the CDR3: TGTGCCAGCAGGGGGAGGGCTGGGGCCAACGTCCTGACTTTC. This codes for CASRGRAGANVLTF.

The chain joins TRBV28 to TRBJ2-7; D gene unclear. The V gene lost 3 bases and the J gene lost 9 bases, with 9 bases spanning the gap. There are 11 residues in the CDR3. Germline V gene sequence: CDR1 MDHEN, CDR2 SYDVKM. The CDR3 reads CASSFTGRQYF. The CDR3 nucleotides are TGTGCCAGCAGTTTTACCGGGCGGCAGTACTTC.

The chain has TRBV2 and TRBJ1-2; D possibly corresponds to TRBD1 (6 bases). Between the trimmed V and J ends, which lost 7 bases and 0 bases, there was a span of 18 bases. Per the germline V gene, CDR1 is SNHLY and CDR2 is FYNNEI. The CDR3 spans 16 residues. As DNA, the CDR3 is TGTGCCAGCAAACTGCTATCAGGACAGCCTAACTATGGCTACACCTTC. It specifies CASKLLSGQPNYGYTF.

The V and J genes are TRBV29-1 and TRBJ1-5, with 11 bases matching TRBD1. V gave up 6 bases and J gave up 5 bases; unmatched junction bases: 3. Germline assignment: CDR1 SQVTM and CDR2 ANQGSEA. The CDR3 length is 13 residues. The CDR3 loop is CSVAGQGDQPQHF. The CDR3 DNA reads TGCAGCGTGGCGGGACAGGGGGATCAGCCCCAGCATTTT.

The rearrangement links TRBV5-6 to TRBJ2-3, with D uncertain. Germline lookup yields CDR1 SGHDT and CDR2 YYEEEE. Trimming cost V 1 base and J 2 bases, with 14 bases left between them. This CDR3 has 16 residues. CDR3 loop: CASSLTTQPHTDTQYF. The CDR3 DNA reads TGTGCCAGCAGCTTGACCACCCAACCTCACACAGATACGCAGTATTTT.

This clonotype was counted between two and nine times. The chain couples TRBV7-7 to TRBJ2-1; D unresolved. The V and J ends lost 2 bases and 9 bases respectively, with 11 bases between them. The germline gives CDR1 SSHAT, CDR2 FNYEAQ (reference sequence). The CDR3 has 13 residues. The CDR3 sequence: CASSLYRAREQFF. The CDR3 DNA follows: TGTGCCAGCAGCTTATACCGGGCCCGTGAGCAGTTCTTC.